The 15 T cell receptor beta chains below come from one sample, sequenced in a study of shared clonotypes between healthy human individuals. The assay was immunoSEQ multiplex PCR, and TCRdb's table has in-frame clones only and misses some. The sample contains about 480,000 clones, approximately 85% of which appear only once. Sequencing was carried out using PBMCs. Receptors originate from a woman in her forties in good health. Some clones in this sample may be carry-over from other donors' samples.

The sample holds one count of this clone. In DNA, the CDR3 is TGCGCCAGCAGCTTGTGGCAGGGTCAAGAGACCCAGTACTTC. Translated, it gives CASSLWQGQETQYF. The chain employs TRBV5-1 and TRBJ2-5; possible D gene TRBD1, 5 bases. The CDR3 is 14 residues long. V was trimmed by 1 base and J by 2 bases, leaving 9 bases between them. Germline V gene sequence: CDR1 SGHRS, CDR2 YFSETQ.

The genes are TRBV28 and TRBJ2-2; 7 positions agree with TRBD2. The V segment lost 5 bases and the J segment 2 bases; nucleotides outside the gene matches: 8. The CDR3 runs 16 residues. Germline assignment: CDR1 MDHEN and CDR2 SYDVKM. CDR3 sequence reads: CASSLRGRENTGELFF. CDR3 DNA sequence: TGTGCCAGCAGTCTTCGGGGGAGGGAAAACACCGGGGAGCTGTTTTTT.

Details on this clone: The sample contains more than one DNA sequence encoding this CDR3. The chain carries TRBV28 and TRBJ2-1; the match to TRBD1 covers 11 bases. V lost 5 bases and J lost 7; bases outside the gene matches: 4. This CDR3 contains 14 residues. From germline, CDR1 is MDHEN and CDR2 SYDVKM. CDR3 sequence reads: CASSGQGAGNEQFF. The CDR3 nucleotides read TGTGCCAGCAGTGGACAGGGGGCAGGAAATGAGCAGTTCTTC.

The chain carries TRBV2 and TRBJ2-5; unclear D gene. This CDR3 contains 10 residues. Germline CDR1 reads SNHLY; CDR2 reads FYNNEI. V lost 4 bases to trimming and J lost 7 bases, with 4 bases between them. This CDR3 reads CASSVGTQYF. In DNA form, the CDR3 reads TGTGCCAGCAGTGTGGGGACCCAGTACTTC.

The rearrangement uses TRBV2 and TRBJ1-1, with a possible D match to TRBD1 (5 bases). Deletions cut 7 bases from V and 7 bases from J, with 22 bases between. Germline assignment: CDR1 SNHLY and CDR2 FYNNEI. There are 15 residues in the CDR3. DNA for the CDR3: TGTGCCAGCACCGGCCAGACTGGGGGAACAGGTGAAGCTTTCTTT. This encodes CASTGQTGGTGEAFF.

In DNA, the CDR3 is TGTGCCAGCAGTTACAGAGATAATGAAAAACTGTTTTTT. Amino acids: CASSYRDNEKLFF. The chain uses TRBV27 and TRBJ1-4; D not certain. This CDR3 is 13 amino acids long. Trimming cost V 4 bases and J 4 bases, with 7 bases left between them. Germline values: CDR1 MNHEY, CDR2 SMNVEV (reference sequence).

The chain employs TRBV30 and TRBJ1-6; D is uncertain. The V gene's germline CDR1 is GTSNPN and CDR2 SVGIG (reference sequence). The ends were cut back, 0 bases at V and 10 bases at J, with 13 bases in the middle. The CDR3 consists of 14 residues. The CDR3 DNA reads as TGTGCCTGGAGTGTACGGGCCCTGGAGTCACCCCTCCACTTT. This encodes CAWSVRALESPLHF.

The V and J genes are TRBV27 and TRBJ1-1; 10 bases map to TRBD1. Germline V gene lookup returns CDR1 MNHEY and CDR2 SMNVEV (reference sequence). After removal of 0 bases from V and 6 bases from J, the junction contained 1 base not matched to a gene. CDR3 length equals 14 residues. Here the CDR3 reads CASSLSGTGAEAFF. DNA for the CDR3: TGTGCCAGCAGTTTATCCGGGACAGGGGCTGAAGCTTTCTTT.

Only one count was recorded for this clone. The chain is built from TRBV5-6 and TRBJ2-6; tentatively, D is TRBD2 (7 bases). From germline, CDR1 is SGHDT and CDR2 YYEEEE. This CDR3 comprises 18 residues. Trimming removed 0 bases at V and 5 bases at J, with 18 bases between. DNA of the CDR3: TGTGCCAGCAGCTTGGTCCGTGAGGGAGGGGGTAGGGCCAACGTCCTGACTTTC. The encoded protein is CASSLVREGGGRANVLTF.

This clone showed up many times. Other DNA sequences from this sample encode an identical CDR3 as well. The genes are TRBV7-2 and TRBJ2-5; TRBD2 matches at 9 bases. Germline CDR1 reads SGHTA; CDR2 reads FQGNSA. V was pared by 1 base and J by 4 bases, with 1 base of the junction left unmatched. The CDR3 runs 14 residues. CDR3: CASSLVGLAETQYF. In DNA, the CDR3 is TGTGCCAGCAGCTTAGTGGGACTAGCAGAGACCCAGTACTTC.

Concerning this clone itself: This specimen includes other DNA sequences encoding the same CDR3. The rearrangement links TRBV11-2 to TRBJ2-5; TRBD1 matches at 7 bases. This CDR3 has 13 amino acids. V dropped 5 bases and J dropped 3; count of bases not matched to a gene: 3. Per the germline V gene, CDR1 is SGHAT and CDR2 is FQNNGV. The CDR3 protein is CASSLDREETQYF. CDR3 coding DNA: TGTGCCAGCAGCCTCGACAGGGAAGAGACCCAGTACTTC.

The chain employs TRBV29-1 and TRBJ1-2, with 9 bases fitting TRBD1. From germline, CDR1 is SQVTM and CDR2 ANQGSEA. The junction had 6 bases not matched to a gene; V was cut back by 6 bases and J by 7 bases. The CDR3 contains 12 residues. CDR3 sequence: CSVGDREGGYTF. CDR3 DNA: TGCAGCGTAGGGGACAGGGAGGGTGGCTACACCTTC.

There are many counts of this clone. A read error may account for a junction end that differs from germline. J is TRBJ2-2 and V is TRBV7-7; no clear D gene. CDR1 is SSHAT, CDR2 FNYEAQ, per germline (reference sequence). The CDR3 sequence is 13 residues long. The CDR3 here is CASSLERPGELFF. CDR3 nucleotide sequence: TGTGCTAGCAGCTTAGAGCGACCCGGGGAGCTGTTTTTT.

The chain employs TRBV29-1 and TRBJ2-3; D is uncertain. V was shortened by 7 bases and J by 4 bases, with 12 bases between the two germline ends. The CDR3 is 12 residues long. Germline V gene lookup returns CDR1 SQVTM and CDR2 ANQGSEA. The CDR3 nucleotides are TGCAGCGCGACATTTCGAGCAGATACGCAGTATTTT. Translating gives CSATFRADTQYF.

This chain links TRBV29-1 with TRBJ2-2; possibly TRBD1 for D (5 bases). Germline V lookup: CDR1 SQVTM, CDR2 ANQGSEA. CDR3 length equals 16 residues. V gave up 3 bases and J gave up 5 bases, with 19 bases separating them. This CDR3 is CSVESGRPDGTGELFF. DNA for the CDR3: TGCAGCGTTGAGTCAGGGCGACCGGATGGGACCGGGGAGCTGTTTTTT.